The entry below describes one TCR beta chain. The target of this receptor is not known. Nothing much larger sits one base from this clone, and base qualities are not available. This sample stems from a study of T cell responses to AZD1222 COVID-19 vaccine (dated by TCRdb to the early 2020s). About the study as a whole: TCR sequencing was performed for 230 to 250 trial participants, of whom about 200 were given two doses of AZD1222 and around 25 were given two doses of MenACWY control vaccine. Trial participants were enrolled into age subgroups of 18-55, 56-69 and 70-plus years, which contained around 150, 29 and 61 TCR-sequenced participants, respectively. The full study reports these points: Reportedly, almost half of the unique spike-specific TCRs recognized epitopes lying outside the regions that are mutated in the B.1.351 and B.1.1.7 variants. Because no day 14 peak-response samples were available, the repertoires could be characterized only after the peak T cell response. After two AZD1222 doses, both the breadth and the depth of spike-specific TCRs were significantly higher than at day 0 and than in MenACWY recipients. Only five or six AZD1222 recipients were SARS-CoV-2 seropositive at baseline, limiting conclusions about previously exposed vaccinees. The vaccine-associated CD4 TCRs covered the entire spike protein, and the dominant responses fell in regions 160-218 and 743-854. Participants were mostly white British and included more females than males, and it was suggested by the authors that clonal diversity may have been underestimated. In the small 56-69-year group, the increase in depth fell short of significance, most likely because of low power.

The CDR3 regions of human TCRbeta chains were subjected to immunosequencing. The authors processed their data as follows. Repertoire TCRs were checked for matches against a reference library of SARS-CoV-2-specific TCRs that had been generated using the MIRA antigen-specificity platform. Breadth meant the fraction of unique TCRs that were SARS-CoV-2-associated, whereas depth meant the fraction of total T cells that were SARS-CoV-2-associated. Using the MIRA data, each spike-specific TCR was assigned both to the spike region to which the TCR was reactive and to a CD4 or CD8 class. Log10-transformed breadth and depth values were compared by one-way ANOVA with Sidak's multiple comparisons tests. Imported from immuneACCESS, the table was reduced by TCRdb to in-frame sequences with V and J called. These copies leave out some clones; in studies compared against another copy, an unresolved V gene accounts for under half, and the cause of the remainder is not known. That table furnishes V, J and clone size, whereas the DNA furnished D and trimming. The sample contains about 67,000 clones, around four fifths of them found a single time. Together, the top ten hold 5% to 6.5% of the sample.

The meaning of the sample's time point label: about 28 days (+/-7) after the second vaccine dose. AZD1222 recipients whose second dose came at about 4 weeks and those whose second dose came at about 12 weeks were combined into one group, since spike-specific TCR depth and breadth did not differ between the two schedules. The vaccinee samples were drawn from two UK trials, COV001 and COV002, one of which was a single-blind randomized controlled phase 2/3 trial testing AZD1222 (ChAdOx1 nCoV-19) in healthy adults. Trial participant PBMC samples were collected at day 0 and day 28 after the second dose for TCRbeta chain sequencing. The sequencing here drew on peripheral blood, taken 28 days after the second AZD1222 dose. The receptor's source is an adult who received the AZD1222 COVID-19 vaccine.

The nucleotide sequence is TGTGCCAGCAGCTTGGGGCTTGAAGACGCCTCAAATCAGCCCCAGCATTTT. Translated, it gives CASSLGLEDASNQPQHF. The rearranged chain carries TRBV7-8 and TRBJ1-5, and the D gene may be TRBD1, 5 bases matching. V gives up 3 bases and J gives up 4 bases, and the segment between their germline ends measures 19 bases. Reading from cysteine to phenylalanine, the CDR3 counts 17 amino acids. The CDR3 DNA has 51 bases and is translated from base 1. CDR1 and CDR2 are read off the germline V gene as SGHVS and FQNEAQ. With the portions outside the CDR3 filled from the reference TRBV7-8 and TRBJ1-5 genes, the complete variable region becomes GAGVSQSPRYKVAKRGQDVALRCDPISGHVSLFWYQQALGQGPEFLTYFQNEAQLDKSGLPSDRFFAERPEGSVSTLKIQRTQQEDSAVYLCASSLGLEDASNQPQHFGDGTRLSIL.